A selection of T cell receptor beta chains follows, all from one sample in a study of blood T cell repertoires in COVID-19. Libraries were prepared by immunoSEQ multiplex PCR; TCRdb keeps only in-frame clonotypes and omits some of them. The repertoire includes over 50,000 clones, approximately 87% of them detected once, and roughly 6.6% sits in the top ten. Input material: peripheral blood. These receptors were taken from a man between 60 and 70 years old with acute or convalescent COVID-19. Each CDR3 is given with its conserved first and last residue. The D gene is left open where the match is weak. Clone size is given for some rows only: seen once, a few or many times, or a class if the clone is expanded.

v_gene: TRBV5-6
abundance: .
d_gene: .
j_gene: TRBJ1-2
CDR3nt: TGTGCCAGCAGCTTAAGCTCCAGGAGGTTTCGGGATCGGGGCTACACCTTC
CDR3aa: CASSLSSRRFRDRGYTF

v_gene: TRBV24-1
abundance: .
d_gene: .
j_gene: TRBJ1-2
CDR3nt: TGTGCCACCAGTGATAACAGAAACTATGGCTACACCTTC
CDR3aa: CATSDNRNYGYTF

v_gene: TRBV19
abundance: .
d_gene: TRBD1
j_gene: TRBJ2-1
CDR3nt: TGTGCCAGTAGTATATCCGGGACAGTCCGGGCAGATGAGCAGTTCTTC
CDR3aa: CASSISGTVRADEQFF

v_gene: TRBV30
abundance: once
d_gene: .
j_gene: TRBJ2-3
CDR3nt: TGTGCCTGGAGCAGGACAGATACGCAGTATTTT
CDR3aa: CAWSRTDTQYF

v_gene: TRBV5-4
abundance: once
d_gene: TRBD1
j_gene: TRBJ1-3
CDR3nt: TGTGCCAGCAGCTTCCCGGGACAGGGGGCTGACACCATATATTTT
CDR3aa: CASSFPGQGADTIYF

v_gene: TRBV27
abundance: .
d_gene: .
j_gene: TRBJ2-7
CDR3nt: TGTGCCAGCAGTTTAATCGGCGGATCCTACGAGCAGTACTTC
CDR3aa: CASSLIGGSYEQYF

v_gene: TRBV5-1
abundance: .
d_gene: .
j_gene: TRBJ1-5
CDR3nt: TGCGCCAGCAGCCGGGGTGGTCGTAGCAATCAGCCCCAGCATTTT
CDR3aa: CASSRGGRSNQPQHF

v_gene: TRBV2
abundance: few
d_gene: TRBD1
j_gene: TRBJ2-7
CDR3nt: TGTGCCAGGAGTTCGACAGGGAACTCCTACGAGCAGTACTTC
CDR3aa: CARSSTGNSYEQYF

v_gene: TRBV10-1
abundance: .
d_gene: TRBD2
j_gene: TRBJ2-1
CDR3nt: TGCGCCAGCAGTGCGCAGGGAGGGTTGAATGAGCAGTTCTTC
CDR3aa: CASSAQGGLNEQFF

v_gene: TRBV27
abundance: .
d_gene: TRBD2
j_gene: TRBJ2-3
CDR3nt: TGTGCCAGCAGTGCGCTAGCGGGGGGGCCACTCCCAGATACGCAGTATTTT
CDR3aa: CASSALAGGPLPDTQYF

v_gene: TRBV18
abundance: .
d_gene: TRBD1
j_gene: TRBJ2-7
CDR3nt: TGTGCCAGCTCACCAGGACACGGGACAGGCTCCTACGAGCAGTACTTC
CDR3aa: CASSPGHGTGSYEQYF

v_gene: TRBV25-1
abundance: .
d_gene: .
j_gene: TRBJ1-6
CDR3nt: TGTGCCAGCAGCCCTACAGGAATTTATAATTCACCCCTCCACTTT
CDR3aa: CASSPTGIYNSPLHF

v_gene: TRBV19
abundance: .
d_gene: TRBD1
j_gene: TRBJ1-1
CDR3nt: TGTGCCAGTGCTGGGTGGACAGGGGGGACTGAAGCTTTCTTT
CDR3aa: CASAGWTGGTEAFF

v_gene: TRBV7-6
abundance: .
d_gene: TRBD1
j_gene: TRBJ2-1
CDR3nt: TGTGCCAGCAGCCAGGGACAGGGGGCCAATGAGCAGTTCTTC
CDR3aa: CASSQGQGANEQFF

v_gene: TRBV19
abundance: .
d_gene: .
j_gene: TRBJ1-6
CDR3nt: TGTGCCAGTAGAAGCGGGGAGGGTAATTCACCCCTCCACTTT
CDR3aa: CASRSGEGNSPLHF

v_gene: TRBV6-5
abundance: once
d_gene: .
j_gene: TRBJ2-1
CDR3nt: TGTGCCAGCAGTTACTCGTGGAGGAGCTCCTACAATGAGCAGTTCTTC
CDR3aa: CASSYSWRSSYNEQFF

v_gene: TRBV11-2
abundance: .
d_gene: TRBD2
j_gene: TRBJ2-3
CDR3nt: TGTGCCAGCAGCTTTACTCCGGGACTAGCGGGGGATCCTAGAGATACGCAGTGTTTT
CDR3aa: CASSFTPGLAGDPRDTQCF

v_gene: TRBV19
abundance: .
d_gene: .
j_gene: TRBJ2-1
CDR3nt: TGTGCCAGTAGTCTAGGCCATCCCAGGAATGAGCAGTTCTTC
CDR3aa: CASSLGHPRNEQFF

v_gene: TRBV4-2
abundance: .
d_gene: TRBD1
j_gene: TRBJ1-2
CDR3nt: TGTGCCAGCAGCCAAACTATCGACAGGGTGTGGGGCTACACCTTC
CDR3aa: CASSQTIDRVWGYTF

v_gene: TRBV6-1
abundance: .
d_gene: .
j_gene: TRBJ1-1
CDR3nt: TGTGCCAGCAGTGAACCGGGACACCTGAACACTGAAGCTTTCTTT
CDR3aa: CASSEPGHLNTEAFF